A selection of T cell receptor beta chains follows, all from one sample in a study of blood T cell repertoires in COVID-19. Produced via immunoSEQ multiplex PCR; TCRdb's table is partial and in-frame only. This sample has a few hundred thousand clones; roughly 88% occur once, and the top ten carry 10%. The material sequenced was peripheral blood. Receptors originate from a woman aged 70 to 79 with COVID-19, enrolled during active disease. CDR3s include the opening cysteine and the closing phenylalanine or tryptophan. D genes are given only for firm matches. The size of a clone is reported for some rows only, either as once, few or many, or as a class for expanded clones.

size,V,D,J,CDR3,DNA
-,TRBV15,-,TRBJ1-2,CATGGRFPDYGYTF,TGTGCCACTGGCGGGCGTTTCCCGGACTATGGCTACACCTTC
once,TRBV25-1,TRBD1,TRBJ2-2,CASSESGQGFSLFF,TGTGCCAGCAGTGAATCGGGACAGGGGTTTTCGCTGTTTTTT
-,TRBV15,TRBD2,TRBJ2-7,CATSRGGERSYEQYF,TGTGCCACCAGCAGGGGGGGGGAAAGGTCCTACGAGCAGTACTTC
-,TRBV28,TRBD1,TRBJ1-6,CASSLKLGQGVSYNSPLHF,TGTGCCAGCAGTTTAAAGTTGGGACAGGGTGTTAGCTATAATTCACCCCTCCACTTT
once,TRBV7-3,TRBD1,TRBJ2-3,CASSLRQGSPTDTQYF,TGTGCCAGCAGCTTAAGACAGGGTAGTCCCACAGATACGCAGTATTTT
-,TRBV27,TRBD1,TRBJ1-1,CASRQGDRNTEAFF,TGTGCCAGCAGACAGGGGGACCGGAACACTGAAGCTTTCTTT
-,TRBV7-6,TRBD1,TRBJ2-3,CASSSTRTGGHTQYF,TGTGCCAGCAGCTCGACCAGGACAGGGGGCCATACGCAGTATTTT
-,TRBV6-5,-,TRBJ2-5,CASRPWAPDQETQYF,TGTGCCAGCCGGCCTTGGGCTCCCGACCAAGAGACCCAGTACTTC
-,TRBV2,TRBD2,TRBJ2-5,CASRGTSGGQETQYF,TGTGCCAGCAGGGGGACTAGCGGGGGCCAAGAGACCCAGTACTTC
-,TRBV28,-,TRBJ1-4,CASSLNRNNEKLFF,TGTGCCAGCAGTCTCAACAGAAATAATGAAAAACTGTTTTTT
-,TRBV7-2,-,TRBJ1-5,CASSSLVGSQPQHF,TGTGCCAGCAGCTCTTTAGTTGGGAGTCAGCCCCAGCATTTT
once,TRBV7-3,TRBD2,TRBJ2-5,CASSPLAGEGETQYF,TGTGCCAGCAGCCCTCTAGCGGGAGAGGGAGAGACCCAGTACTTC
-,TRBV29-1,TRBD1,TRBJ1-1,CSVDRGVNTEAFF,TGCAGCGTTGACAGGGGGGTGAACACTGAAGCTTTCTTT
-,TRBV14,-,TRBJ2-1,CASSQRVSYNEQFF,TGTGCCAGCAGCCAGCGGGTATCCTACAATGAGCAGTTCTTC
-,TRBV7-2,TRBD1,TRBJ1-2,CASSQATGTYGYTF,TGTGCCAGCAGCCAAGCGACAGGGACCTATGGCTACACCTTC
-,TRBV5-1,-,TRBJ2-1,CASSKGTTYNEQFF,TGCGCCAGCAGCAAAGGGACAACCTACAATGAGCAGTTCTTC
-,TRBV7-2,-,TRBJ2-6,CASSLVPGSGANVLTF,TGTGCCAGCAGCTTAGTACCCGGCTCTGGGGCCAACGTCCTGACTTTC
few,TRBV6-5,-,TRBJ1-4,CASSHRESNEKLFF,TGTGCCAGCAGTCACAGGGAGTCTAATGAAAAACTGTTTTTT
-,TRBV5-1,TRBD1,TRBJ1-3,CASSHTRGQGSGNTIYF,TGCGCCAGCAGCCACACTCGGGGACAGGGCTCTGGAAACACCATATATTTT
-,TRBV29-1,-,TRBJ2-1,CSGVHTGFRNEQFF,TGCAGCGGCGTCCATACAGGGTTCCGCAATGAGCAGTTCTTC
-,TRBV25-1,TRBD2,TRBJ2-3,CASSDRLAVDTQYF,TGTGCCAGCAGTGACCGTCTAGCGGTAGATACGCAGTATTTT
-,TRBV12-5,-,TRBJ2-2,CASGPFGGELFF,TGTGCTAGTGGCCCATTCGGCGGGGAGCTGTTTTTT
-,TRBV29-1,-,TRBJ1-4,CSGTSKTNEKLFF,TGCAGCGGGACTTCTAAAACTAATGAAAAACTGTTTTTT
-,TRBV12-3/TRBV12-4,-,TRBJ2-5,CASSPPRGTQYF,TGTGCCAGCAGTCCCCCAAGGGGGACCCAGTACTTC
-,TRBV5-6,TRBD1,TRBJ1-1,CASSPRDRNTEAFF,TGTGCCAGCAGCCCCCGGGACAGGAACACTGAAGCTTTCTTT
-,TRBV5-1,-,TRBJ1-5,CASSLAGAGEHQPQHF,TGCGCCAGCAGCTTGGCCGGGGCAGGGGAACATCAGCCCCAGCATTTT
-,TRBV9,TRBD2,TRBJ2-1,CASSVGLAGAINEQFF,TGTGCCAGCAGCGTAGGTCTAGCGGGAGCGATTAATGAGCAGTTCTTC
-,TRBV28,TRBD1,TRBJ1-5,CASSLIAGTGVQPQHF,TGTGCCAGCAGTTTGATCGCCGGGACAGGGGTCCAGCCCCAGCATTTT
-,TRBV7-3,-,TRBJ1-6,CASSLHRDSPLHF,TGTGCCAGCAGCTTACACAGGGATTCACCCCTCCACTTT
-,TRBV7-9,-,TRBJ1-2,CASSRGEELGYTF,TGTGCCAGCAGCCGCGGGGAGGAGTTAGGCTACACCTTC
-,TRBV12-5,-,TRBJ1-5,CASGLVLNQPQHF,TGTGCTAGTGGTTTGGTGCTAAATCAGCCCCAGCATTTT
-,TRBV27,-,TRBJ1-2,CASSLKGPGYGYTF,TGTGCCAGCAGTTTAAAGGGGCCGGGCTATGGCTACACCTTC
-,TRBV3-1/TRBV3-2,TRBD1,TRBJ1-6,CASRTGVFSPLHF,TGTGCCAGCAGGACAGGGGTGTTCTCACCCCTCCACTTT
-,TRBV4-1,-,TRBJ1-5,CASSQDPGVNQPQHF,TGCGCCAGCAGCCAAGACCCAGGGGTCAATCAGCCCCAGCATTTT
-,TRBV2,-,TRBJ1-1,CASRKEAHTEAFF,TGTGCCAGCAGGAAGGAGGCGCACACTGAAGCTTTCTTT
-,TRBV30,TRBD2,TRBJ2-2,CAWSSSGTGGTGELFF,TGTGCCTGGAGCTCTAGCGGGACGGGGGGCACCGGGGAGCTGTTTTTT
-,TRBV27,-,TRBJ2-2,CASSSGGAGAELFF,TGTGCCAGCAGTTCAGGAGGGGCGGGCGCGGAGCTGTTTTTT
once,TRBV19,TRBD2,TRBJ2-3,CASAKLASSTDTQYF,TGTGCCAGTGCAAAACTAGCGTCTAGCACAGATACGCAGTATTTT
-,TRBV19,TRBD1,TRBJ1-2,CARLTGGNGYTF,TGTGCCAGACTCACAGGGGGAAATGGCTACACCTTC
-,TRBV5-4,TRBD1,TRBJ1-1,CASSVPGQGVNTEAFF,TGTGCCAGCAGCGTTCCGGGACAGGGGGTGAACACTGAAGCTTTCTTT
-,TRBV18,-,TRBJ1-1,CASSPLIGEAFF,TGTGCCAGCTCACCACTTATCGGTGAAGCTTTCTTT
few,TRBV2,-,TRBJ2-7,CASSDRTLLREQYF,TGTGCCAGCAGTGACAGGACATTACTTCGTGAGCAGTACTTC
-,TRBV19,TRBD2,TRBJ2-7,CASSYRGGGSYEQYF,TGTGCCAGTAGCTACCGCGGGGGGGGCTCCTACGAGCAGTACTTC
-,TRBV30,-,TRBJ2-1,CAWSQPGLTNEQFF,TGTGCCTGGAGTCAACCGGGACTTACTAATGAGCAGTTCTTC
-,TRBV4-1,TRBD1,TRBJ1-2,CASSQLAGQGFFGYTF,TGCGCCAGCAGCCAACTAGCGGGACAGGGGTTCTTTGGCTACACCTTC
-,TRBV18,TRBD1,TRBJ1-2,CASSPPGQGNGYTF,TGTGCCAGCTCACCCCCGGGACAGGGTAATGGCTACACCTTC
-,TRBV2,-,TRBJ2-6,CASSAQGSGANVLTF,TGTGCCAGCAGTGCCCAGGGCTCTGGGGCCAACGTCCTGACTTTC
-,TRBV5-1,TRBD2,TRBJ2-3,CASSLGGRRPDTQYF,TGCGCCAGCAGCTTGGGCGGGAGGCGTCCAGATACGCAGTATTTT
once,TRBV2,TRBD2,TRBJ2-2,CAITRLAGYTGELFF,TGTGCCATCACTAGACTAGCGGGGTACACCGGGGAGCTGTTTTTT
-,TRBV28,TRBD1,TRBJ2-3,CATLSQGADSDTQYF,TGTGCCACCCTTTCACAGGGGGCGGACTCAGATACGCAGTATTTT
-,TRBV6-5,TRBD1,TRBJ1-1,CASSRGAGGRTEAFF,TGTGCCAGCAGTCGTGGCGCAGGGGGAAGAACTGAAGCTTTCTTT
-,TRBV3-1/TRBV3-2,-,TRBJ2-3,CASSRSLLMAGTSTDTQYF,TGTGCCAGCAGCCGATCCCTATTAATGGCGGGAACTAGCACAGATACGCAGTATTTT